The source of this T cell receptor (beta chain) is a study of T cell responses to AZD1222 COVID-19 vaccine (dated by TCRdb to the early 2020s). Concerning the study at large: A total of approximately 230 trial participants underwent TCR sequencing, of whom 200 to 220 received two doses of AZD1222 and about 25 received two doses of the MenACWY control vaccine. Enrollment into the trials was organized by age into subgroups of 18-55, 56-69 and 70-plus years, and those subgroups contained about 150, 27 and 61 TCR-sequenced participants, respectively. The paper's findings and limits, for the study overall: Because no samples from the day 14 peak response were available, repertoires could be characterized only after the peak T cell response. Only five or six AZD1222 recipients were SARS-CoV-2 seropositive at baseline, limiting conclusions about previously exposed vaccinees. Most participants were white British and females outnumbered males, and the authors suggested that clonal diversity may have been underestimated. Reportedly, close to half of the unique spike-specific TCRs recognized epitopes lying outside the regions that are mutated in the B.1.351 and B.1.1.7 variants. The whole spike protein was spanned by vaccine-associated CD4 TCRs, and dominant responses were seen in regions 160-218 and 743-854. Spike-specific TCR breadth and depth rose significantly after two AZD1222 doses compared with day 0 and with MenACWY recipients. The 56-69-year group was small, and its depth increase did not reach significance, likely because of low power.

The CDR3 regions of human TCRbeta chains were analyzed by immunosequencing. In the authors' own workflow: Repertoire TCRs were checked for matches against a reference library of SARS-CoV-2-specific TCRs that had been generated using the MIRA antigen-specificity platform. Breadth was defined as the fraction of unique TCRs that were SARS-CoV-2-associated, and depth was defined as the fraction of total T cells that were SARS-CoV-2-associated. Using the MIRA data, every spike-specific TCR was mapped to the spike region that the TCR reacted to and assigned to either a CD4 or a CD8 class. Log10-transformed breadth and depth values were compared by one-way ANOVA with Sidak's multiple comparisons tests. The table was pulled from immuneACCESS by TCRdb, which kept in-frame rearrangements only. Such tables lose some clones; where checked, under half of the loss comes from unresolved V genes, and the rest has no known cause. The DNA gave D and trimming, while V, J and clone size come from that table. Counted in this sample were roughly 48,000 clones; around 91% of them appeared once. Approximately 5% of the sample is held by the ten biggest clonotypes.

Taken from cysteine to phenylalanine, the CDR3 has 15 residues. The only DNA kept is the CDR3, 45 bases in frame from the first base. Relative to germline, V is missing 7 bases and J is missing 4 bases, with 9 bases of the junction outside any gene match. The germline V gene provides CDR1 MNHEY and CDR2 SVGAGI. The sample holds a few counts of this clone. What antigen it recognizes has not been identified. Per-nucleotide qualities are absent, and no much larger clonotype sits a single base away. The time point label on this specimen signifies: about 28 days (+/-7) after the second vaccine dose. AZD1222 recipients given second doses at about 4 weeks or at about 12 weeks were pooled, since spike-specific TCR depth and breadth were not found to differ between the two schedules. Samples from vaccinated people were obtained from the UK trials COV001 and COV002, which included a single-blind randomized controlled phase 2/3 trial of AZD1222 (ChAdOx1 nCoV-19) in healthy adults. Trial participant PBMC samples were collected at day 0 and day 28 after the second dose for TCRbeta chain sequencing.

The sequence was obtained from an adult who received the AZD1222 COVID-19 vaccine. This specimen consisted of peripheral blood, obtained 28 days after the second AZD1222 dose. The rearrangement combines TRBV6-5 with TRBJ1-2; 10 nucleotides in the junction match TRBD1. The CDR3 protein is CASKFDRGHLYGYTF. The DNA reads as follows: TGTGCCAGCAAATTCGACAGGGGGCATCTCTATGGCTACACCTTC.